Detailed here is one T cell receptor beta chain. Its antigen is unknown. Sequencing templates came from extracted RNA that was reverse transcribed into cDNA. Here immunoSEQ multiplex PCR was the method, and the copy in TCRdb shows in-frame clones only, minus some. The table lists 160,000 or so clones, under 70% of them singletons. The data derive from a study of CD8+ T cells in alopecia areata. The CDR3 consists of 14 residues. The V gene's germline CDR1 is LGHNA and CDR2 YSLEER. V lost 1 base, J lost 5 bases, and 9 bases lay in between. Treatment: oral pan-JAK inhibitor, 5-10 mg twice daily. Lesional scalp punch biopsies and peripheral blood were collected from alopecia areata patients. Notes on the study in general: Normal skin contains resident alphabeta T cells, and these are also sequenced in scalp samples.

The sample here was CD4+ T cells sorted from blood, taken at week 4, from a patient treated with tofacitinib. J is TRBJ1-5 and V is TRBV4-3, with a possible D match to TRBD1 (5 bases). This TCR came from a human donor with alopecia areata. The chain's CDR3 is CASSQAGGDQPQHF. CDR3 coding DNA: TGCGCCAGCAGCCAAGCCGGGGGAGATCAGCCCCAGCATTTT.